This entry lists 21 T cell receptor beta chains sequenced from one sample in a study of T-cell memory formation after mild COVID-19. TCRdb independently ran MiXCR on the 5' RACE reads; one entry per CDR3 protein. The sample lists 450,000 to 650,000 distinct CDR3 sequences; 20% were seen once. Material: PBMCs or a T cell subset sorted from them (not recorded which). All receptors derive from an adult woman who had mild COVID-19 (a few samples of this study predate the infection). Cell type and time point are not known.

CDR3 bases: TGTGCCAGCAGCGTACGGGGATGGGGCACAGATACGCAGTATTTT. Protein product: CASSVRGWGTDTQYF. The chain recombines TRBV7-2 with TRBJ2-3; weak D call: TRBD2 (5 bases). Germline V gene sequence: CDR1 SGHTA, CDR2 FQGNSA. V was clipped by 5 bases and J by 1 base, with 13 bases between them. CDR3 length equals 15 residues.

This chain links TRBV29-1 with TRBJ1-1; 9 nucleotides match TRBD1. The germline gives CDR1 SQVTM, CDR2 ANQGSEA. V lost 4 bases, J lost 5 bases, and 5 bases stayed unmatched. The CDR3 runs to 13 residues. CDR3 coding DNA: TGCAGCGTTGCACAGGGGGCAGGGACTGAAGCTTTCTTT. Its protein is CSVAQGAGTEAFF.

The chain has TRBV5-1 and TRBJ2-3; D gene uncertain. Germline V gene data show CDR1 as SGHRS and CDR2 as YFSETQ. V lost 4 bases and J lost 2, with 14 bases in between. The CDR3 has 15 residues. This CDR3 is CASSLTGVDTDTQYF. As DNA, the CDR3 is TGCGCCAGCAGCCTGACTGGCGTAGACACAGATACGCAGTATTTT.

This clonotype was found a few times. V gene TRBV24-1 combines with J gene TRBJ2-2; D is possibly TRBD2 (6 bases). The CDR3 spans 15 residues. V was shortened by 3 bases and J by 1 base, with 8 bases between the two germline ends. CDR1 KGHDR and CDR2 SFDVKD come from the germline V gene. The CDR3: CATSDTGLNTGELFF. Here the CDR3 DNA reads TGTGCCACCAGTGATACGGGACTGAACACCGGGGAGCTGTTTTTT.

The chain couples TRBV5-1 to TRBJ1-1, with D unresolved. Between the trimmed V and J ends, which lost 3 bases and 0 bases, there was a span of 12 bases. The CDR3 spans 15 residues. In germline, CDR1 is SGHRS, CDR2 YFSETQ. The CDR3, as DNA: TGCGCCAGCAGCTCCCATTCCACTATGAACACTGAAGCTTTCTTT. This codes for CASSSHSTMNTEAFF.

The chain links TRBV6-6 to TRBJ1-2; D may be TRBD1 (5 bases). CDR1 is MNHNY, CDR2 SVGAGI, per germline (reference sequence). V dropped 2 bases and J dropped 7 bases, with 17 bases sitting between them. This CDR3 comprises 15 residues. This CDR3 is CASSYGEGSQSGYTF. In DNA, the CDR3 is TGTGCCAGCAGTTACGGGGAGGGGTCCCAGAGTGGCTACACCTTC.

The J gene is TRBJ1-2, the V gene TRBV7-2, with TRBD1 as a possible D gene (5 bases). Germline V gives CDR1 SGHTA, CDR2 FQGNSA. Between the trimmed V and J ends, which lost 5 bases and 7 bases, there was a span of 17 bases. There are 14 residues in the CDR3. The CDR3 region is CASSQEAGLGGYTF. Written as DNA, the CDR3 is TGTGCCAGCAGCCAGGAGGCGGGGCTAGGTGGCTACACCTTC. The variable domain in full, completed from reference TRBV7-2 and TRBJ1-2, reads GAGVSQSPSNKVTEKGKDVELRCDPISGHTALYWYRQSLGQGLEFLIYFQGNSAPDKSGLPSDRFSAERTGGSVSTLTIQRTQQEDSAVYLCASSQEAGLGGYTFGSGTRLTVV.

The rearrangement uses TRBV5-4 and TRBJ2-3; 9 bases match TRBD2. This CDR3 region has 16 residues. The trim removed 2 bases at V and 4 bases at J, leaving 8 bases unmatched. CDR1 and CDR2 from the germline V gene are SGHNT and YYREEE (reference sequence). The DNA of the CDR3 is TGTGCCAGCAGCTTATCAGCGGGGGGCGGGTCAGATACGCAGTATTTT. Residues: CASSLSAGGGSDTQYF.

The gene calls are TRBV6-2 or TRBV6-3 and TRBJ1-5; D is possibly TRBD1 (6 bases). V lost 6 bases and J 5 bases, leaving 14 bases between the germline ends. Germline assignment: CDR1 MNHEY and CDR2 SVGEGT. This CDR3 spans 14 amino acids. CDR3 nucleotides: TGTGCCAGCAGGATTCAGGGGCTCTATCAGCCCCAGCATTTT. Its protein is CASRIQGLYQPQHF.

This chain joins TRBV19 and TRBJ2-7, with TRBD1 matching over 8 bases. The V gene end was trimmed by 5 bases and the J gene end by 3 bases; junction bases not matched to a gene: 6. The CDR3 length is 14 residues. The germline CDR1 and CDR2 sequences are LNHDA and SQIVND (reference sequence). The CDR3 DNA follows: TGTGCCAGTAGTGGGACAGGCTCTCGCTACGAGCAGTACTTC. This sequence encodes CASSGTGSRYEQYF.

V usage is TRBV7-2 and J usage is TRBJ2-1, with TRBD2 matching over 7 bases. Trimming removed 5 bases from V and 8 bases from J; junction bases left unmatched: 12. The CDR3 runs to 15 residues. Per germline, CDR1 SGHTA and CDR2 FQGNSA. Here the CDR3 reads CASSLTAGVGHEQFF. Written as DNA, the CDR3 is TGTGCCAGCAGCCTCACGGCGGGAGTAGGCCATGAGCAGTTCTTC.

J is TRBJ1-3 and V is TRBV18; D remains unclear. The germline gives CDR1 KGHSH, CDR2 LQKENI. Between the trimmed V and J ends, which lost 0 bases and 6 bases, there was a span of 12 bases. This CDR3 contains 15 residues. CDR3 DNA: TGTGCCAGCTCACCACCTCCAACCGTGCAAAACACCATATATTTT. Translation gives CASSPPPTVQNTIYF.

The table lists this clonotype with a few counts. The rearrangement uses TRBV5-1 and TRBJ2-3; D possibly corresponds to TRBD1 (6 bases). Trimming removed 3 bases from V and 1 base from J, with 15 bases in between. This CDR3 region has 16 residues. Germline-derived CDR1 and CDR2 are SGHRS and YFSETQ. The CDR3 bases are TGCGCCAGCAGCTGGAGACAGGTCGGCGGCACAGATACGCAGTATTTT. Protein product: CASSWRQVGGTDTQYF.

Here the CDR3 DNA reads TGTGCCAGCAGCCGGGAGGGACAGGTGAACACCGGGGAGCTGTTTTTT. Its protein product is CASSREGQVNTGELFF. The J gene is TRBJ2-2, the V gene TRBV7-3; D is possibly TRBD1 or TRBD2 (8 bases each). This CDR3 comprises 16 residues. The V gene's germline CDR1 is SGHTA and CDR2 FQGTGA. Trimming left V 5 bases short and J 1 base short, with 14 bases between. Together with reference TRBV7-3 and TRBJ2-2, the CDR3 gives the full variable domain: GAGVSQTPSNKVTEKGKYVELRCDPISGHTALYWYRQSLGQGPEFLIYFQGTGAADDSGLPNDRFFAVRPEGSVSTLKIQRTERGDSAVYLCASSREGQVNTGELFFGEGSRLTVL.

The chain links TRBV19 to TRBJ1-1; a weak D match, TRBD1 (5 bases). V shed 5 bases and J shed 1 base, with 11 bases lying between them. Germline-derived CDR1 and CDR2 are LNHDA and SQIVND (reference sequence). CDR3 size: 14 residues. CDR3 coding DNA: TGTGCCAGTAGTTTAAACGGGGGGAACACTGAAGCTTTCTTT. This encodes CASSLNGGNTEAFF.

This clonotype has more than one count but fewer than ten. The chain links TRBV5-1 to TRBJ1-2; 9 bases are a match to TRBD1. Looked up from germline, CDR1 is SGHRS and CDR2 is YFSETQ. The CDR3 totals 14 residues. Germline trimming cut 0 bases from V and 6 bases from J; bases unmatched to any gene: 3. CDR3 sequence reads: CASSLEGTGNGYTF. As DNA, the CDR3 is TGCGCCAGCAGCTTGGAGGGGACAGGGAATGGCTACACCTTC.

This clonotype was observed a handful of times. The DNA of the CDR3 is TGCGCCAGCAGCTTCCAGGACAGGTCGTACGAGCAGTACTTC. Amino acids: CASSFQDRSYEQYF. This chain joins TRBV5-1 and TRBJ2-7; 7 bases are a match to TRBD1. The junction had 6 bases not matched to a gene; V was cut back by 2 bases and J by 4 bases. CDR3 length: 14 amino acids. The germline CDR1 and CDR2 sequences are SGHRS and YFSETQ.

Regarding this clonotype: A much larger clonotype is one base distant, so this may be a read error. The chain carries TRBV7-9 and TRBJ2-1, with D unclear. The germline V gene encodes CDR1 SEHNR and CDR2 FQNEAQ (reference sequence). The CDR3 contains 11 residues. V lost 3 bases and J 8 bases, leaving 5 bases between the germline ends. In DNA form, the CDR3 reads TGTGCCAGCAGCTTTTCGTATGAGCAGTTCTTC. As protein: CASSFSYEQFF.

This clonotype was detected a few times. This chain joins TRBV19 and TRBJ1-1; D unclear. The CDR3 sequence is 15 residues long. Trimming took off 5 bases at V and 5 bases at J, with 18 bases between the two ends. Germline V gene lookup returns CDR1 LNHDA and CDR2 SQIVND (reference sequence). The CDR3 is CASSSPGEVRTEAFF. The CDR3 DNA reads TGTGCCAGTAGTTCCCCTGGGGAGGTTCGGACTGAAGCTTTCTTT.

The rearrangement uses TRBV12-3 or TRBV12-4 and TRBJ2-7, with D hard to call. V was pared by 5 bases and J by 7 bases, with 12 bases between. This CDR3 is built from 12 residues. The CDR3 region is CASSPNGWEQYF. CDR3 nucleotides: TGTGCCAGCAGTCCAAACGGGTGGGAGCAGTACTTC.

The table lists this clonotype with a few counts. The V call is TRBV29-1, the J call TRBJ2-3; TRBD2 matches 9 bases. V shed 1 base and J 1 base; nucleotides not matched to a gene: 3. The CDR3 contains 15 residues. Germline CDR1 is SQVTM and CDR2 is ANQGSEA. For the CDR3, the DNA is TGCAGCGTTGAAGTAGCGGGAGACGGCACAGATACGCAGTATTTT. Amino acid sequence: CSVEVAGDGTDTQYF.